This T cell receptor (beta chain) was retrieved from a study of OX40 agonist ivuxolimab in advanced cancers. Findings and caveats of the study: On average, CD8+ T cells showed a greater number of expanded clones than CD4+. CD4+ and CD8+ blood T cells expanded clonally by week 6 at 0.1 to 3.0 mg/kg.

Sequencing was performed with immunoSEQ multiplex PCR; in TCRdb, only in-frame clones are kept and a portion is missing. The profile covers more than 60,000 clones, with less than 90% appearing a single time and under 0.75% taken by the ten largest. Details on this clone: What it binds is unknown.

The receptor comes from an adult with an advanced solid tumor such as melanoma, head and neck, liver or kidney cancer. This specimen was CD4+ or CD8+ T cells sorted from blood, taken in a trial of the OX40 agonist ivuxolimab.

This CDR3 reads CASSLGTGGANYGYTF. DNA for the CDR3: TGTGCCAGCAGCTTAGGTACAGGGGGCGCTAACTATGGCTACACCTTC. The V call is TRBV7-9, the J call TRBJ1-2; 9 bases fit TRBD1. Trimming cost V 1 base and J 0 bases; bases outside gene matches: 3. The CDR3 is made up of 16 amino acids. CDR1 and CDR2 from the germline V gene are SEHNR and FQNEAQ (reference sequence).